This T cell receptor beta chain derives from a study of T cell repertoires in cytomegalovirus infection. From the reads, TCRdb called clonotypes with MiXCR, one entry per CDR3 protein. The repertoire holds about 260,000 distinct CDR3 sequences, approximately 9.1% seen once, with around 16% in the top ten. This clonotype was found a few times. This CDR3 contains 14 residues. The germline V gene encodes CDR1 SEHNR and CDR2 FQNEAQ (reference sequence). The V end was cut by 5 bases, the J end by 5 bases, with 15 bases between. The chain carries TRBV7-9 and TRBJ1-1; D is ambiguous. Specimen: PBMCs. This receptor was taken from a human donor in good health (CMV status not recorded). Some clones in this sample may be carry-over from other donors' samples. The CDR3 DNA reads as TGTGCCAGCAGCCAGACGCTTGAAGGGACTGAAGCTTTCTTT. This sequence encodes CASSQTLEGTEAFF.